A single sample gave rise to the 2 T cell receptor beta chains below, sequenced in a study of CD8 T cells in ankylosing spondylitis (TCRdb year 2017). Libraries were built with 5' RACE. The sample was run on an Illumina HiSeq 2500. In-frame beta chains were kept once TCRdb had trimmed the public reads at Q25 with fastp and called clones with MiXCR. Every entry covers one CDR3 protein and lists the most common genes and DNA from its rows. This sample has under 300,000 distinct CDR3 sequences in its table, and roughly a tenth of those were observed once. 2.6% of the sample rests with the top ten. Sample: blood, either unsorted or a sorted T cell fraction (not recorded which). The source of these receptors is a male donor with ankylosing spondylitis or in good health (not recorded which).

The rearrangement joins TRBV27 to TRBJ2-1; 11 positions agree with TRBD1. J gave up 7 bases and V 6 bases, and 11 bases lay outside the gene matches. Germline V gene sequence: CDR1 MNHEY, CDR2 SMNVEV (reference sequence). The CDR3 contains 16 residues. The CDR3 reads CASRDGQGALKNEQFF. The CDR3 DNA sequence: TGTGCCAGCAGGGACGGACAGGGGGCATTGAAAAATGAGCAGTTCTTC.

This clonotype has just a few counts. V usage is TRBV15 and J usage is TRBJ1-1, with D tentatively TRBD1 (5 bases). V dropped 0 bases and J dropped 4 bases, with 9 bases sitting between them. The V gene's germline CDR1 is LNHNV and CDR2 YYDKDF (reference sequence). CDR3 length equals 14 residues. Here the CDR3 DNA reads TGTGCCACCAGCAGAGATTCAGGGATCACTGAAGCTTTCTTT. Translating it yields CATSRDSGITEAFF.